This T cell receptor (beta chain) was observed in a study of cytotoxic CD8 clonotypes in ibrutinib-treated CLL. Looking at the study overall: The response samples were taken once patients had been treated for a median of about 12 months, range 6 to 36. The study, taken as a whole, reports: Circulating CD8+ T-cell counts were tracked by baseline clonality, which exceeded that of age-matched healthy donors. Shared public clonotypes were rare, and on treatment they either got smaller or stayed the same. Clonality increased with ibrutinib response but returned toward baseline at progression.

Trimming took 5 bases from V and 1 from J; bases not matched to a gene: 3. CDR1 and CDR2 from the germline V gene are SGHTA and FQGNSA. This CDR3 comprises 15 residues. This table comes from immunoSEQ multiplex PCR, and its TCRdb copy is limited to in-frame clones, with some not included. The data hold 200,000 or so clones, with around 70% observed a single time. With regard to this clone: The antigen is unknown.

The origin of this receptor is a human donor with chronic lymphocytic leukemia. V and J are TRBV7-2 and TRBJ2-3; TRBD1 matches at 10 bases. The sequencing used PBMCs, collected after 12 months of ibrutinib treatment. CDR3 nucleotide sequence: TGTGCCAGCAGCATAGGGACAGGGGGCACAGATACGCAGTATTTT. It codes for CASSIGTGGTDTQYF.